This T cell receptor beta chain was recovered during a study of control samples from healthy donors and cancer patients. Data came from immunoSEQ multiplex PCR; TCRdb stores just in-frame clones and leaves some out. The data show around 82,000 clones, with over 75% seen just once and around 18% held by the top ten. The CDR3 consists of 18 residues. Germline V lookup: CDR1 LNHNV, CDR2 YYDKDF (reference sequence). J was trimmed by 6 bases and V by 0 bases; bases with no gene match: 14. The sequence derives from a man in his fifties or sixties in good health. The chain uses TRBV15 and TRBJ1-2, with 9 positions matching TRBD1. Sequencing was done on a sample of blood. CDR3 protein: CATSRDRDRALVEDGYTF. CDR3 sequence (DNA): TGTGCCACCAGCAGAGACCGGGACAGGGCCTTGGTAGAGGATGGCTACACCTTC.